What follows are 10 T cell receptor beta chains derived from one specimen sequenced in a study of vaccination and CD4 T cells after COVID-19. Antigens of these TCRs are unknown. Cultured CD4+ T cell DNA underwent sequencing with the Oncomine TCR Beta short-read assay. TCRdb redid the calling of the PCR reads with MiXCR, one entry per CDR3 protein. Of around 11,000 distinct CDR3 sequences in the sample, roughly 60% are singletons; the top ten hold around a quarter. Specified treatment: approximately 9-day PBMC culture with coronavirus spike peptide pools or control peptides (ViraFEST assay). Source material: CD4+ T cells from blood, cultured in vitro. The receptors come from a human donor who had recovered from COVID-19.

This clonotype appeared once. The chain has TRBV20-1 and TRBJ2-2; TRBD1 is a possible D gene (5 bases). The germline V and J ends were trimmed by 2 bases and 8 bases, with 12 bases remaining between them. This CDR3 is 13 amino acids long. Germline assignment: CDR1 DFQATT and CDR2 SNEGSKA (reference sequence). The CDR3 reads CSARRQGKGELFF. The CDR3 nucleotides are TGCAGTGCTAGACGGCAGGGCAAAGGGGAGCTGTTTTTT.

This chain uses TRBV28 with TRBJ1-2; D gene uncertain. The germline V gene encodes CDR1 MDHEN and CDR2 SYDVKM. Trimming cost V 10 bases and J 4 bases, with 13 bases left between them. The CDR3 spans 12 residues. CDR3 sequence: CATGRTVYGYTF. CDR3 coding DNA: TGTGCCACCGGACGGACGGTCTATGGCTACACCTTC.

This rearrangement joins TRBV27 to TRBJ2-6; no clear D gene. CDR3 size: 18 residues. The germline gives CDR1 MNHEY, CDR2 SMNVEV (reference sequence). V shed 0 bases and J shed 0 bases, with 12 bases lying between them. The CDR3 loop reads CASSLSRGLSSGANVLTF. The CDR3 DNA follows: TGTGCCAGCAGTTTATCACGCGGTTTAAGCTCTGGGGCCAACGTCCTGACTTTC.

This clonotype has just a few counts. The chain has TRBV5-1 and TRBJ2-1, with TRBD2 matching 7 bases. The CDR3 covers 14 residues. In germline, CDR1 is SGHRS, CDR2 YFSETQ. V trimming: 0 bases; J trimming: 4 bases; junction bases outside the gene matches: 1. The CDR3 coding sequence is TGCGCCAGCAGCTTGGCTAGCGGATACAATGAGCAGTTCTTC. Translating it yields CASSLASGYNEQFF. The whole variable domain, filled in from reference TRBV5-1 and TRBJ2-1, reads KAGVTQTPRYLIKTRGQQVTLSCSPISGHRSVSWYQQTPGQGLQFLFEYFSETQRNKGNFPGRFSGRQFSNSRSEMNVSTLELGDSALYLCASSLASGYNEQFFGPGTRLTVL.

There are a few counts of this clonotype. CDR3 in amino acids: CATSRKRGGGHTDTQYF. In DNA form, the CDR3 reads TGTGCCACCAGCCGTAAGCGGGGCGGGGGACACACAGATACGCAGTATTTT. The gene calls are TRBV15 and TRBJ2-3; TRBD2 might be the D (7 bases). The CDR3 consists of 17 residues. Germline V gene lookup returns CDR1 LNHNV and CDR2 YYDKDF (reference sequence). Trimming cost V 5 bases and J 2 bases, with 20 bases left between them.

This clonotype has just one count. The chain recombines TRBV4-1 with TRBJ2-3; no firm D call. The CDR3 contains 13 residues. Germline CDR1 and CDR2: MGHRA and YSYEKL. With 7 bases removed from V and 2 bases from J, the gap between germline ends came to 10 bases. CDR3: CASTAHNTDTQYF. The CDR3 nucleotides are TGCGCCAGCACCGCACATAACACAGATACGCAGTATTTT.

This clonotype is a singleton in its sample. V usage is TRBV20-1 and J usage is TRBJ2-1, with 11 bases aligning to TRBD1. Germline trimming cut 1 base from V and 6 bases from J; bases unmatched to any gene: 8. Germline loops: CDR1 DFQATT, CDR2 SNEGSKA (reference sequence). The CDR3 totals 16 residues. CDR3 protein: CSARGLGTGGTNEQFF. The CDR3 DNA reads as TGCAGTGCTAGAGGGCTAGGGACAGGGGGGACCAATGAGCAGTTCTTC.

This clonotype was counted a few times. The chain links TRBV19 to TRBJ1-2; possible D gene TRBD1, 5 bases. The CDR3 is made up of 11 amino acids. CDR1 is LNHDA, CDR2 SQIVND, per germline (reference sequence). V gave up 10 bases and J gave up 4 bases, with 10 bases separating them. CDR3 bases: TGTGCCACATCAGGGCCCTATGGCTACACCTTC. Translating it yields CATSGPYGYTF.

This chain joins TRBV12-5 and TRBJ1-5, with 9 bases fitting TRBD1. From germline, CDR1 is LGHNT and CDR2 FRNRAP. V trimming: 6 bases; J trimming: 5 bases; junction bases outside the gene matches: 2. This CDR3 is built from 13 residues. CDR3 region: CASGWDRDQPQHF. The CDR3 DNA is TGTGCTAGTGGCTGGGACAGGGATCAGCCCCAGCATTTT.

V is TRBV19 and J is TRBJ1-2; D remains unclear. This CDR3 region has 17 residues. The V end was cut by 7 bases, the J end by 0 bases, with 21 bases between. Germline CDR1 LNHDA, CDR2 SQIVND (reference sequence). CDR3 in DNA: TGTGCCAGTACGCCCCTGATGCCGGGAGCTACTAACTATGGCTACACCTTC. It codes for CASTPLMPGATNYGYTF.